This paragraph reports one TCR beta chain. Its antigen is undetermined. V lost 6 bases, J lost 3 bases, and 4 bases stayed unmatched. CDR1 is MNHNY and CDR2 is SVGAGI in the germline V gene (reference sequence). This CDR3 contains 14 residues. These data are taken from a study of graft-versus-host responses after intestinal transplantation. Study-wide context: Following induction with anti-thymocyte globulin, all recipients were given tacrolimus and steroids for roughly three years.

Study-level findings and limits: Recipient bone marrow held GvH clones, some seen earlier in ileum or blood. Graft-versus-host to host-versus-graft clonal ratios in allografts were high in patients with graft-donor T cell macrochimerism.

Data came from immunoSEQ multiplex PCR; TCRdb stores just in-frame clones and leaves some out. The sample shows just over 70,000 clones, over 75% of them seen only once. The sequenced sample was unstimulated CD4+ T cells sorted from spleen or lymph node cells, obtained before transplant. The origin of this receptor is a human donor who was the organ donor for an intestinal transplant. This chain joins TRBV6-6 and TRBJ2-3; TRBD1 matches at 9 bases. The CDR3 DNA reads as TGTGCCAGCAGACAGGGGGCGCTGACAGATACGCAGTATTTT. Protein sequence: CASRQGALTDTQYF.